Listed below are T cell receptor beta chains from one sample, sequenced in a study of patients and donors after allogeneic stem cell transplantation. TCRdb reprocessed the RT-PCR reads via MiXCR and lists one record per CDR3 protein. Among roughly 960,000 distinct CDR3 sequences listed, over 15% were seen once. The material sequenced was blood, either unsorted or a sorted T cell fraction (not recorded which). The source of these receptors is a human donor who was either an allogeneic HSCT recipient or a stem cell or donor lymphocyte infusion donor (not recorded which). It is not recorded whose cells these are; they may come from a transplant donor. The CDR3 runs from the conserved cysteine through the conserved F or W. The order of the fields is V gene, D gene, J gene, clone size, CDR3 DNA, CDR3 protein. The D gene is left open where the match is weak. Size is omitted from some rows. Given values are once, few, many or a class for expanded clones.

v_gene: TRBV24-1; d_gene: TRBD2; j_gene: TRBJ2-1; abundance: NA; CDR3nt: TGTGCCACCAGTGATTCCCCCACTAGCGGGTACAATGAGCAGTTCTTC; CDR3aa: CATSDSPTSGYNEQFF
v_gene: TRBV6-5; d_gene: TRBD1; j_gene: TRBJ2-7; abundance: NA; CDR3nt: TGTGCCAGCAGGATACAGGGGAACGAGCAGTACTTC; CDR3aa: CASRIQGNEQYF
v_gene: TRBV6-1; d_gene: NA; j_gene: TRBJ1-6; abundance: NA; CDR3nt: TGTGCCATCCTTGGGGCCCGGTATAATTCACCCCTCCACTTT; CDR3aa: CAILGARYNSPLHF
v_gene: TRBV5-1; d_gene: TRBD1; j_gene: TRBJ2-3; abundance: few; CDR3nt: TGCGCCAGCAGCCTACCCGGACAGGGAGAGTGGGATACGCAGTATTTT; CDR3aa: CASSLPGQGEWDTQYF
v_gene: TRBV27; d_gene: NA; j_gene: TRBJ2-7; abundance: NA; CDR3nt: TGTGCCAGCAGTGCCTGGGGGGAGCAGTACTTC; CDR3aa: CASSAWGEQYF
v_gene: TRBV5-5; d_gene: TRBD1; j_gene: TRBJ2-3; abundance: NA; CDR3nt: TGTGCCAGCAGCTTTGACAGGGGAGGAGATACGCAGTATTTT; CDR3aa: CASSFDRGGDTQYF
v_gene: TRBV7-7; d_gene: NA; j_gene: TRBJ2-3; abundance: NA; CDR3nt: TGTGCTAGCAGCTTTGGGGCGGCAGGAGATACGCAGTATTTT; CDR3aa: CASSFGAAGDTQYF
v_gene: TRBV29-1; d_gene: NA; j_gene: TRBJ2-5; abundance: NA; CDR3nt: TGCAGCGTTGAGCGCCCCGGACACCGGAAAGGGACCCAGTACTTC; CDR3aa: CSVERPGHRKGTQYF
v_gene: TRBV6-1; d_gene: TRBD1; j_gene: TRBJ1-2; abundance: few; CDR3nt: TGTGCCAGCAACCGACAGGGAGGGCGGACCCACTATGGCTACACCTTC; CDR3aa: CASNRQGGRTHYGYTF
v_gene: TRBV28; d_gene: NA; j_gene: TRBJ1-1; abundance: NA; CDR3nt: TGTGCCAGCAGGACACCTCGGAAGGGAAACACTGAAGCTTTCTTT; CDR3aa: CASRTPRKGNTEAFF
v_gene: TRBV5-1; d_gene: TRBD1; j_gene: TRBJ1-1; abundance: few; CDR3nt: TGCGCCAGCAGGAGACAGGGGGGAAAAAGATGGACTGAAGCTTTCTTT; CDR3aa: CASRRQGGKRWTEAFF
v_gene: TRBV6-2/TRBV6-3; d_gene: TRBD2; j_gene: TRBJ2-1; abundance: few; CDR3nt: TGTGCCAGCAGTTACGCGGTCGGACTAGCGGGAAACAATGAGCAGTTCTTC; CDR3aa: CASSYAVGLAGNNEQFF
v_gene: TRBV20-1; d_gene: TRBD1; j_gene: TRBJ1-1; abundance: few; CDR3nt: TGCAGTGCGGTACAGGGGGCGGCCGCTGAAGCTTTCTTT; CDR3aa: CSAVQGAAAEAFF
v_gene: TRBV11-3; d_gene: NA; j_gene: TRBJ2-7; abundance: NA; CDR3nt: TGTGCCAGCAGCTTAGTAGGTAGCAGGAGGATCGCCTACGAGCAGTACTTC; CDR3aa: CASSLVGSRRIAYEQYF
v_gene: TRBV7-6; d_gene: TRBD1; j_gene: TRBJ1-1; abundance: few; CDR3nt: TGTGCCAGCAGCTTGCCCGGGACAGGGGGCGCAAGCACTGAAGCTTTCTTT; CDR3aa: CASSLPGTGGASTEAFF
v_gene: TRBV10-3; d_gene: TRBD1; j_gene: TRBJ1-3; abundance: few; CDR3nt: TGTGCCACAACAGGGGTCACTGGAAACACCATATATTTT; CDR3aa: CATTGVTGNTIYF
v_gene: TRBV29-1; d_gene: NA; j_gene: TRBJ1-5; abundance: many; CDR3nt: TGCAGCGTTAAGGACAGTAATAGCAATCAGCCCCAGCATTTT; CDR3aa: CSVKDSNSNQPQHF
v_gene: TRBV12-3/TRBV12-4; d_gene: NA; j_gene: TRBJ2-1; abundance: few; CDR3nt: TGTGCCAGCAGTTTCACCCCCTTCCCGGAGCAGTTCTTC; CDR3aa: CASSFTPFPEQFF
v_gene: TRBV11-3; d_gene: TRBD2; j_gene: TRBJ2-7; abundance: few; CDR3nt: TGTGCCAGCAGCTTACCCGGGAGGGCCTACGAGCAGTACTTC; CDR3aa: CASSLPGRAYEQYF
v_gene: TRBV5-1; d_gene: NA; j_gene: TRBJ2-1; abundance: NA; CDR3nt: TGCGCCAGCAGCTTGACGACTAAATCCTACAATGAGCAGTTCTTC; CDR3aa: CASSLTTKSYNEQFF
v_gene: TRBV20-1; d_gene: NA; j_gene: TRBJ2-7; abundance: few; CDR3nt: TGCAGTGCTAGAGTCCGGAGCTCCTACGAGCAGTACTTC; CDR3aa: CSARVRSSYEQYF
v_gene: TRBV3-1; d_gene: TRBD2; j_gene: TRBJ2-1; abundance: NA; CDR3nt: TGTGCCAGCAGCGGGACTAGCGGAGATGAGCAGTTCTTC; CDR3aa: CASSGTSGDEQFF
v_gene: TRBV4-1; d_gene: TRBD1; j_gene: TRBJ1-5; abundance: NA; CDR3nt: TGCGCCAGCAGCCAAGGAAGGGGGCCTGGCAATCAGCCCCAGCATTTT; CDR3aa: CASSQGRGPGNQPQHF
v_gene: TRBV5-6; d_gene: NA; j_gene: TRBJ1-1; abundance: few; CDR3nt: TGTGCCAGCAGCTATGACAGCGGCACTGAAGCTTTCTTT; CDR3aa: CASSYDSGTEAFF
v_gene: TRBV9; d_gene: NA; j_gene: TRBJ1-3; abundance: NA; CDR3nt: TGTGCCAGCAGCCCCATGGCCGGCTCTGGAAACACCATATATTTT; CDR3aa: CASSPMAGSGNTIYF
v_gene: TRBV7-9; d_gene: NA; j_gene: TRBJ1-1; abundance: NA; CDR3nt: TGTGCCAGCAGGGGATCCCAAGAAGCTTTCTTT; CDR3aa: CASRGSQEAFF
v_gene: TRBV6-2/TRBV6-3; d_gene: TRBD1; j_gene: TRBJ2-7; abundance: NA; CDR3nt: TGTGCCAGCAGTTACTTCGGGACAGGCCTTCCCGAGCAGTACTTC; CDR3aa: CASSYFGTGLPEQYF
v_gene: TRBV10-3; d_gene: TRBD1; j_gene: TRBJ1-5; abundance: NA; CDR3nt: TGTGCCATCAGTGAGTCAGGACAGGGTGGCAATCAGCCCCAGCATTTT; CDR3aa: CAISESGQGGNQPQHF
v_gene: TRBV5-1; d_gene: NA; j_gene: TRBJ2-5; abundance: NA; CDR3nt: TGCGCCAGCAGCGGTGAGGGGGCCCAGTACTTC; CDR3aa: CASSGEGAQYF
v_gene: TRBV9; d_gene: TRBD2; j_gene: TRBJ2-4; abundance: few; CDR3nt: TGTGCCAGCAGCGAAGCGGGAGCCACCAAAAACATTCAGTACTTC; CDR3aa: CASSEAGATKNIQYF
v_gene: TRBV5-1; d_gene: TRBD2; j_gene: TRBJ2-5; abundance: NA; CDR3nt: TGCGCCAGCAGCGTAAGACACGGGAGGAGAGAGACCCAGTACTTC; CDR3aa: CASSVRHGRRETQYF
v_gene: TRBV27; d_gene: TRBD1; j_gene: TRBJ1-6; abundance: NA; CDR3nt: TGTGCCAGCAGTTTATTATGGCAGGGGGGGAGCTCCTATAATTCACCCCTCCACTTT; CDR3aa: CASSLLWQGGSSYNSPLHF
v_gene: TRBV11-2; d_gene: NA; j_gene: TRBJ1-3; abundance: once; CDR3nt: TGTGCCAGCAGCTTAGTTTTGGGGAGACCAAGGAGAGGAAACACCATATATTTT; CDR3aa: CASSLVLGRPRRGNTIYF
v_gene: TRBV6-1; d_gene: NA; j_gene: TRBJ2-7; abundance: NA; CDR3nt: TGTGCCAGCAGGATCAGCCAGGGGTTTCTAGGGTACGAGCAGTACTTC; CDR3aa: CASRISQGFLGYEQYF
v_gene: TRBV5-1; d_gene: NA; j_gene: TRBJ2-3; abundance: few; CDR3nt: TGCGCCAGCAGCTTGAATGGGCAGGGGTTCACAGATACGCAGTATTTT; CDR3aa: CASSLNGQGFTDTQYF
v_gene: TRBV6-5; d_gene: NA; j_gene: TRBJ1-1; abundance: NA; CDR3nt: TGTGCCAGCAGTTACGAGGGACGGAGCACTGAAGCTTTCTTT; CDR3aa: CASSYEGRSTEAFF
v_gene: TRBV12-3/TRBV12-4; d_gene: NA; j_gene: TRBJ1-5; abundance: NA; CDR3nt: TGTGCCAGCAGTTTAGACGGGGCAAGGGGTCAGCCCCAGCATTTT; CDR3aa: CASSLDGARGQPQHF
v_gene: TRBV28; d_gene: NA; j_gene: TRBJ2-1; abundance: few; CDR3nt: TGTGCCAGCAGTTTAAGTGCGGGGGCGCGCCAGTTCTTC; CDR3aa: CASSLSAGARQFF
v_gene: TRBV7-2; d_gene: TRBD2; j_gene: TRBJ2-5; abundance: NA; CDR3nt: TGTGCCAGCAGCTTAGCGCTAATGCGGGGGGCGGGGGAGACCCAGTACTTC; CDR3aa: CASSLALMRGAGETQYF
v_gene: TRBV29-1; d_gene: NA; j_gene: TRBJ2-7; abundance: few; CDR3nt: TGCAGCGGAATGACAGCCTACGAGCAGTACTTC; CDR3aa: CSGMTAYEQYF
v_gene: TRBV7-9; d_gene: TRBD2; j_gene: TRBJ2-3; abundance: NA; CDR3nt: TGTGCCAGCAACCCGGCGGGGGGAAGCACAGATACGCAGTATTTT; CDR3aa: CASNPAGGSTDTQYF
v_gene: TRBV4-1; d_gene: TRBD1; j_gene: TRBJ2-7; abundance: NA; CDR3nt: TGCGCCAGCAGCCAAGTAAGGGGACAGGGGTACGAGCAGTACTTC; CDR3aa: CASSQVRGQGYEQYF